These T cell receptor beta chains were read from a single sample in a study of post-analysis software for immune sequencing data. One entry per CDR3 protein results from TCRdb running MiXCR on the PCR reads. Of hundreds of thousands of distinct CDR3 sequences listed, about 32% were seen once; the top ten hold more than 0.45%. Sequencing used blood. These receptors all stem from a girl between 10 and 17 years old with multiple sclerosis. CDR3s include the opening cysteine and the closing phenylalanine or tryptophan. The order of the fields is V gene, D gene, J gene, clone size, CDR3 DNA, CDR3 protein. A D gene is named only where the DNA matches it firmly. Size is omitted from some rows. Given values are once, few, many or a class for expanded clones.

TRBV28	.	TRBJ2-4	few	TGTGCCAGCAGTTTATGGGGACTTTCCCTAGCCAAAAACATTCAGTACTTC	CASSLWGLSLAKNIQYF
TRBV5-1	.	TRBJ1-2	.	TGCGCCAGCAGCAGGGAAATTGACTATGGCTACACCTTC	CASSREIDYGYTF
TRBV7-2	.	TRBJ1-1	.	TGTGCCAGCAGGTGGGGTAGGGGCACTGAAGCTTTCTTT	CASRWGRGTEAFF
TRBV20-1	.	TRBJ2-1	.	TGCAGTGCTAGAGATGGGGTGGCAGGGGATGCAAATGAGCAGTTCTTC	CSARDGVAGDANEQFF
TRBV5-1	.	TRBJ2-7	.	TGCGCCAGCAGCTTACGAGAGCCATTAGGGGCCCAGTACTTC	CASSLREPLGAQYF
TRBV20-1	.	TRBJ2-5	few	TGCAGTGCTAGAGACCTGGGGGGTGAGACCCAGTACTTC	CSARDLGGETQYF
TRBV13	TRBD1	TRBJ2-4	few	TGTGCCAGCGGCCATCTGGACAGGGCGATAGCCAAAAACATTCAGTACTTC	CASGHLDRAIAKNIQYF
TRBV5-5	TRBD2	TRBJ2-3	many	TGTGCCAGCAGCTCACTAGCGGACACTTCAGATACGCAGTATTTT	CASSSLADTSDTQYF
TRBV28	.	TRBJ1-1	.	TGTGCCAGCCAAGTCGGGAACACTGAAGCTTTCTTT	CASQVGNTEAFF
TRBV10-3	TRBD2	TRBJ2-7	.	TGTGCCATCAGTGAGTCGGGAGGGGAAGAGCAGTACTTC	CAISESGGEEQYF
TRBV2	.	TRBJ2-3	.	TGTGCCAGCACGGCGCGGCCCCAGCACACAGATGCGCAGTATTTT	CASTARPQHTDAQYF
TRBV28	.	TRBJ2-7	few	TGTGCCAGCAGTTTGGGAGCCAGGGGGAGGGAGCAGTACTTC	CASSLGARGREQYF
TRBV27	.	TRBJ2-7	few	TGTGCCAGAGGCTTGAGGGGCGGGCCCTACGAGCAGTACTTC	CARGLRGGPYEQYF
TRBV2	.	TRBJ2-3	.	TGTGCCAGCAGCGTAGCGGAGGGGGGCCCCTCGGATACGCAGTATTTT	CASSVAEGGPSDTQYF
TRBV12-5	.	TRBJ2-5	few	TGTGCTAGTGGTTTTATCCTGGCGGGACAAGAGACCCAGTACTTC	CASGFILAGQETQYF
TRBV3-1	.	TRBJ2-5	few	TGTGCCAGCAGCCAAGACTTCGGAGGGGCCAAGGTTACGGAGACCCAGTACTTC	CASSQDFGGAKVTETQYF
TRBV29-1	TRBD2	TRBJ2-7	few	TGCAGCGTTGAAGATCTCAGGGAGGGCTCCTACGAGCAGTACTTC	CSVEDLREGSYEQYF
TRBV6-2/TRBV6-3	.	TRBJ2-1	.	TGTGCCAGCAGTTACCCCAGCAATGAGCAGTTCTTC	CASSYPSNEQFF
TRBV4-3	TRBD2	TRBJ2-7	few	TGCGCCAGCAGCCAAGTAGTGAGCGGGAGGGATAACTACGAGCAGTACTTC	CASSQVVSGRDNYEQYF
TRBV6-5	.	TRBJ2-4	.	TGTGCCAGCAGCCCCGGAAACATTCAGTACTTC	CASSPGNIQYF
TRBV20-1	TRBD2	TRBJ2-1	.	TGCAGTGCTCGGACTAGCGGGGGTGAGCAGTTCTTC	CSARTSGGEQFF
TRBV6-5	TRBD1	TRBJ2-5	.	TGTGCCAGCAATCGATTGGACAGGGGGCAAGAGACCCAGTACTTC	CASNRLDRGQETQYF
TRBV5-1	TRBD2	TRBJ2-5	few	TGCGCCAGCAGCCCCGGACTAGCGGGAGTGGTGGAGACCCAGTACTTC	CASSPGLAGVVETQYF
TRBV20-1	TRBD1	TRBJ1-6	.	TGCAGTGCCGTCCTACAGGGGAATAATTCACCCCGCCACTTT	CSAVLQGNNSPRHF
TRBV5-1	.	TRBJ2-5	.	TGCGCCAGCAGCTTGGATCAAATAGGGGAGACCCAGTACTTC	CASSLDQIGETQYF
TRBV10-3	.	TRBJ1-2	.	TGTGCCGTCAGTGAAGGGCAGGGAGTCCATGGCTACACCTTC	CAVSEGQGVHGYTF
TRBV11-2	TRBD2	TRBJ2-3	.	TGTGCCAGCAGCCTAGCGGGTAGGGCCACAGATACGCAGTATTTT	CASSLAGRATDTQYF
TRBV5-1	.	TRBJ2-5	.	TGCGCCAGCAGCCCCGCTGCGGAACTCCACGAGACCCAGTACTTC	CASSPAAELHETQYF